These 2 T cell receptor beta chains originate from one sample sequenced in a study of blood T cell repertoires in COVID-19. Measured with immunoSEQ multiplex PCR; TCRdb has only the in-frame clones, and not every one. The table lists over 60,000 clones, roughly 90% of them singletons. Input material: peripheral blood. The receptors originated from a man aged 45 to 65 with acute or convalescent COVID-19.

In this sample, this clone turned up once. V gene TRBV5-5 combines with J gene TRBJ2-5; D possibly corresponds to TRBD1 (6 bases). Germline V CDR1 and CDR2: SGHKS, YYEKEE (reference sequence). Trimming cost V 3 bases and J 2 bases, with 11 bases left between them. The CDR3 has 14 amino acids. The CDR3 is CASSYRDTQETQYF. DNA for the CDR3: TGTGCCAGCAGCTACCGGGACACTCAAGAGACCCAGTACTTC.

The chain has TRBV11-2 and TRBJ2-4; TRBD2 matches 9 bases. V trimming: 1 base; J trimming: 7 bases; junction bases outside the gene matches: 2. This CDR3 contains 14 residues. The V gene's germline CDR1 is SGHAT and CDR2 FQNNGV. The CDR3 DNA reads TGTGCCAGCAGCTTAGGGGCGGGAGGGAACATTCAGTACTTC. As protein: CASSLGAGGNIQYF. The complete variable domain, with remaining parts taken from reference TRBV11-2 and TRBJ2-4, reads EAGVAQSPRYKIIEKRQSVAFWCNPISGHATLYWYQQILGQGPKLLIQFQNNGVVDDSQLPKDRFSAERLKGVDSTLKIQPAKLEDSAVYLCASSLGAGGNIQYFGAGTRLSVL.